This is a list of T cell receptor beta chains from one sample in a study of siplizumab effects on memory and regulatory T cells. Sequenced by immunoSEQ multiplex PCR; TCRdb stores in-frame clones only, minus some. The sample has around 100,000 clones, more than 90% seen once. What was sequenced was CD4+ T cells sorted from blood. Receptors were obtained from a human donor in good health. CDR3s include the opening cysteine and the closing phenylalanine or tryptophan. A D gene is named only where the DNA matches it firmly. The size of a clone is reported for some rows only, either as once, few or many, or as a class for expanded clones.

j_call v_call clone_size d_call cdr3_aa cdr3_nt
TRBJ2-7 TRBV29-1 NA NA CSVATGWGPYEQYF TGCAGCGTTGCTACCGGTTGGGGTCCCTACGAGCAGTACTTC
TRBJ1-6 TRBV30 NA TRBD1 CAWNHRQGDDSPLHF TGTGCCTGGAACCACCGACAGGGGGACGATTCACCCCTCCACTTT
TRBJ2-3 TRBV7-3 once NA CASSLRPLGGGGHPTDTQYF TGTGCCAGCAGCTTAAGGCCCCTAGGGGGGGGCGGCCACCCGACAGATACGCAGTATTTT
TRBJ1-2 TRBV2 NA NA CASRSGGATHGYTF TGTGCCAGCAGGAGTGGGGGGGCGACCCATGGCTACACCTTC
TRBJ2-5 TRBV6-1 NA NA CASSKGGETQYF TGTGCCAGCAGTAAGGGGGGAGAGACCCAGTACTTC
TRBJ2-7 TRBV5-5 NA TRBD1 CASRQQGAGAVEQYF TGTGCCAGCAGGCAACAGGGGGCCGGGGCAGTCGAGCAGTACTTC
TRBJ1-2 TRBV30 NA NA CAWWTEGTNYGYTF TGTGCCTGGTGGACAGAAGGAACTAACTATGGCTACACCTTC
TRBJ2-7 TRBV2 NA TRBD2 CASSNGGYSYEQYF TGTGCCAGCAGCAACGGGGGGTACTCCTACGAGCAGTACTTC
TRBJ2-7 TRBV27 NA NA CASSSYYEQYF TGTGCCAGCAGTTCTTACTACGAGCAGTACTTC
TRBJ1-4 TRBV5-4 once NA CASSPDSATNEKLFF TGTGCCAGCAGCCCTGACAGTGCAACTAATGAAAAACTGTTTTTT
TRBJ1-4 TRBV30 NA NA CAWSVGVLRSNEKLFF TGTGCCTGGAGTGTAGGGGTTTTAAGGTCTAATGAAAAACTGTTTTTT
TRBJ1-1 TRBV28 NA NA CASRDSGVTEAFF TGTGCCAGCAGGGACAGTGGGGTGACTGAAGCTTTCTTT
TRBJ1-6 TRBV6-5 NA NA CASSYSRILNSPLHF TGTGCCAGCAGTTACTCGAGGATCTTAAATTCACCCCTCCACTTT
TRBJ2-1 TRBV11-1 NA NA CASSLDTDNEQFF TGTGCCAGCAGCTTAGATACCGACAATGAGCAGTTCTTC
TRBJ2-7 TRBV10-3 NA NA CAISELATEQYF TGTGCCATCAGTGAGTTAGCAACCGAGCAGTACTTC
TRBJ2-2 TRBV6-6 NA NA CASTLGGSTGELFF TGTGCCAGCACCCTAGGGGGGTCCACCGGGGAGCTGTTTTTT
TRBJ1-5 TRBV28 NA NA CASSSGQRGNQPQHF TGTGCCAGCAGTTCAGGGCAGAGAGGCAATCAGCCCCAGCATTTT
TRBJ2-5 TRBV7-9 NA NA CASSLPPGETQYF TGTGCCAGCAGCTTGCCCCCAGGCGAGACCCAGTACTTC
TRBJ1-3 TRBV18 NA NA CASGSLVGNTIYF TGTGCCAGCGGGAGTTTAGTTGGAAACACCATATATTTT
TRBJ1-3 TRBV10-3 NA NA CAISESSGNTIYF TGTGCCATCAGTGAGTCGAGTGGAAACACCATATATTTT
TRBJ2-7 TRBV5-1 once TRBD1 CASSAGTAPYEQYF TGCGCCAGCAGCGCCGGGACAGCCCCCTACGAGCAGTACTTC
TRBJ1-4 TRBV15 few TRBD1 CATSRPSGGVEKLFF TGTGCCACCAGCAGACCTTCAGGGGGGGTTGAAAAACTGTTTTTT
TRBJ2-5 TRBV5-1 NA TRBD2 CASRATLAGGTETQYF TGCGCCAGCAGAGCAACCCTAGCGGGGGGGACTGAGACCCAGTACTTC
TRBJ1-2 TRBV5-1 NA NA CASKVQGEYPFDGYTF TGCGCCAGCAAAGTCCAGGGCGAATACCCCTTCGATGGCTACACCTTC
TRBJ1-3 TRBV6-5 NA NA CASRGGNGNTIYF TGTGCCAGCAGGGGAGGGAACGGAAACACCATATATTTT
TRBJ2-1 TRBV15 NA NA CATSKNTFVGQFF TGTGCCACCAGCAAAAATACGTTCGTAGGGCAGTTCTTC
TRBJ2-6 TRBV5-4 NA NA CASSPDSGANVLTF TGTGCCAGCAGCCCAGACTCTGGGGCCAACGTCCTGACTTTC
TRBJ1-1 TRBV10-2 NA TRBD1 CASSRGWETEAFF TGCGCCAGCAGCAGGGGGTGGGAGACTGAAGCTTTCTTT
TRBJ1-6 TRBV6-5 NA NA CASSSDSYSPLHF TGTGCCAGCAGTTCCGACAGTTATTCACCCCTCCACTTT
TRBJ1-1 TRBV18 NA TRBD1 CASSLYRGRDTEAFF TGTGCCAGCTCACTGTACAGGGGGAGGGACACTGAAGCTTTCTTT
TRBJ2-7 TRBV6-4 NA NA CASSPRPGTDVAYEQYF TGTGCCAGCAGTCCCCGACCCGGGACCGACGTCGCCTACGAGCAGTACTTC
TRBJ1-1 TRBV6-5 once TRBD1 CASTSRGQGLTEAFF TGTGCCAGCACCTCACGGGGACAGGGGCTCACTGAAGCTTTCTTT
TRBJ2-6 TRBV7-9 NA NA CASSLPGANVLTF TGTGCCAGCAGCTTACCCGGGGCCAACGTCCTGACTTTC
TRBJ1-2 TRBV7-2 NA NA CASSLPPRDGYTF TGTGCCAGCAGCCTACCCCCCCGCGATGGCTACACCTTC
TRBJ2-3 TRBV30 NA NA CAWSPSGPYTQYF TGTGCCTGGAGTCCTTCCGGGCCATATACGCAGTATTTT
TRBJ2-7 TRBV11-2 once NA CASSLVKADRFLNEQYF TGTGCCAGCAGCTTAGTGAAGGCCGATCGCTTTTTGAACGAGCAGTACTTC
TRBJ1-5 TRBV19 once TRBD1 CASSTNRGVQPQHF TGTGCCAGTAGTACAAACAGGGGGGTTCAGCCCCAGCATTTT
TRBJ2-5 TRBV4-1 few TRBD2 CASSQGSSGGRETQYF TGCGCCAGCAGCCAAGGGTCCAGCGGGGGGCGGGAGACCCAGTACTTC
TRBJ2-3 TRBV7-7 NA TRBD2 CASSLGLAVGDTQYF TGTGCCAGCAGCTTAGGGCTAGCGGTCGGGGATACGCAGTATTTT
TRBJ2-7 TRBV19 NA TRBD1 CASSSQGARNEQYF TGTGCCAGTAGTAGCCAGGGGGCTCGGAACGAGCAGTACTTC
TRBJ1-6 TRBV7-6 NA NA CASSTLENSPLHF TGTGCCAGCAGCACCCTGGAAAATTCACCCCTCCACTTT
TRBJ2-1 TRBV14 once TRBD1 CASSPGQGNEQFF TGTGCCAGCAGCCCGGGACAGGGAAATGAGCAGTTCTTC
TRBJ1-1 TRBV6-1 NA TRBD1 CASSVGQPNTEAFF TGTGCCAGCAGTGTGGGACAGCCGAACACTGAAGCTTTCTTT